The 27 T cell receptor beta chains reported below all come from one sample, sequenced in a study of shared clonotypes between healthy human individuals. Sequencing used immunoSEQ multiplex PCR; TCRdb keeps in-frame clones, though not all of them. The sample lists some 1,100,000 clones, about four fifths occurring once. The sequenced material came from memory CD4+ T cells from PBMCs. Specified subset: CD45RA-negative fraction. The receptors come from a man aged 18 to 35 in good health. Some clones in this sample may be carry-over from other donors' samples.

The gene calls are TRBV7-8 and TRBJ2-7; no definite D call. Trimming took off 1 base at V and 0 bases at J, with 7 bases between the two ends. This CDR3 is 14 amino acids long. Germline V gene lookup returns CDR1 SGHVS and CDR2 FQNEAQ. The CDR3, as DNA: TGTGCCAGCAGCTTAGTCCTGGGCTCCTACGAGCAGTACTTC. It yields the protein CASSLVLGSYEQYF.

This clone is a singleton in its sample. This chain links TRBV28 with TRBJ2-7, with a possible D match to TRBD1 (5 bases). The germline V and J ends were trimmed by 5 bases and 0 bases, with 14 bases remaining between them. The length of the CDR3 is 15 residues. Germline values: CDR1 MDHEN, CDR2 SYDVKM. In DNA form, the CDR3 reads TGTGCCAGCAGTGGAGCCCGGCAGGGCTCCTACGAGCAGTACTTC. It specifies CASSGARQGSYEQYF.

This clone showed up just once. At the DNA level, this CDR3 is encoded by other sequences in the same sample as well. J is TRBJ2-5 and V is TRBV20-1; weak D call: TRBD1 (5 bases). Trimming stripped 4 bases from V and 5 bases from J, with 8 bases between. The CDR3 is 11 residues long. The germline V gene has CDR1 DFQATT and CDR2 SNEGSKA (reference sequence). The DNA for the CDR3 is TGCAGTGCTACCGCAGGGGAGACCCAGTACTTC. This codes for CSATAGETQYF.

This chain uses TRBV6-6 with TRBJ1-3, with D hard to call. This CDR3 has 14 residues. Germline V gene lookup returns CDR1 MNHNY and CDR2 SVGAGI (reference sequence). V gave up 6 bases and J gave up 2 bases, with 11 bases separating them. CDR3 sequence: CASRPRVAGNTIYF. CDR3 DNA: TGTGCCAGCAGGCCTAGGGTGGCTGGAAACACCATATATTTT.

Details on this clone: This same CDR3 is encoded by further DNA sequences in the sample. The rearrangement links TRBV5-1 to TRBJ1-1, with 9 bases fitting TRBD1. Germline loops: CDR1 SGHRS, CDR2 YFSETQ. CDR3 size: 15 residues. The V segment lost 1 base and the J segment 1 base; nucleotides outside the gene matches: 2. The CDR3 DNA reads TGCGCCAGCAGCTTGATGGGACAGGGGAACACTGAAGCTTTCTTT. Amino acids: CASSLMGQGNTEAFF. Full variable domain (remainder filled in from reference TRBV5-1 and TRBJ1-1): KAGVTQTPRYLIKTRGQQVTLSCSPISGHRSVSWYQQTPGQGLQFLFEYFSETQRNKGNFPGRFSGRQFSNSRSEMNVSTLELGDSALYLCASSLMGQGNTEAFFGQGTRLTVV.

V and J are TRBV4-2 and TRBJ2-3; 14 nucleotides agree with TRBD2. The junction had 6 bases not matched to a gene; V was cut back by 4 bases and J by 0 bases. Germline V gene data show CDR1 as LGHNA and CDR2 as YNFKEQ. The CDR3 runs to 18 residues. This CDR3 reads CASSPRLAGGVSTDTQYF. The DNA of the CDR3 is TGTGCCAGCAGCCCCCGACTAGCGGGAGGGGTAAGCACAGATACGCAGTATTTT.

V is TRBV2 and J is TRBJ2-1, with D tentatively TRBD1 or TRBD2 (5 bases each). CDR1 and CDR2 (germline): SNHLY, FYNNEI. There are 15 residues in the CDR3. V was pared by 6 bases and J by 8 bases, with 20 bases between. Here the CDR3 DNA reads TGTGCCAGCAGGGCCGGGGCCCGAGGTCCCGATGAGCAGTTCTTC. Translating gives CASRAGARGPDEQFF. Combining the CDR3 with reference TRBV2 and TRBJ2-1 gives the whole variable domain EPEVTQTPSHQVTQMGQEVILRCVPISNHLYFYWYRQILGQKVEFLVSFYNNEISEKSEIFDDQFSVERPDGSNFTLKIRSTKLEDSAMYFCASRAGARGPDEQFFGPGTRLTVL.

In its sample, this clone was seen once. The rearrangement uses TRBV6-5 and TRBJ1-5; no reliable D call. V dropped 0 bases and J dropped 2 bases, with 11 bases sitting between them. This CDR3 region has 16 residues. The germline CDR1 and CDR2 sequences are MNHEY and SVGAGI. Here the CDR3 reads CASSYSSTGGNQPQHF. CDR3 coding DNA: TGTGCCAGCAGTTACTCGAGTACGGGAGGCAATCAGCCCCAGCATTTT.

This clone was recorded a few times. The chain couples TRBV5-4 to TRBJ1-2; TRBD1 aligns across 7 bases. The V gene's germline CDR1 is SGHNT and CDR2 YYREEE (reference sequence). V was clipped by 4 bases and J by 4 bases; unmatched bases: 7. CDR3 size: 14 residues. The CDR3 DNA reads TGTGCCAGCAGCCGAGGACAGGACCCCTATGGCTACACCTTC. Translated, it gives CASSRGQDPYGYTF.

The chain links TRBV11-2 to TRBJ1-2, with TRBD1 matching over 7 bases. With V trimmed by 5 bases and J by 7 bases, 10 bases remained unmatched. The CDR3 spans 14 residues. The germline V gene encodes CDR1 SGHAT and CDR2 FQNNGV. The CDR3 sequence: CASSAQGGISGYTF. In nucleotides, the CDR3 is TGTGCCAGCAGCGCCCAGGGGGGGATAAGTGGCTACACCTTC.

A remark on this clone: This sequence is one base from a far larger clone and is likely a read error. This chain links TRBV6-6 with TRBJ2-5; tentative D call: TRBD1 (5 bases). Germline CDR1 reads MNHNY; CDR2 reads SVGAGI (reference sequence). The V end was cut by 7 bases, the J end by 5 bases, with 8 bases between. This CDR3 contains 11 residues. CDR3 in DNA: TGTGCCAGCACGGCAGGGGAGACCCAGTACTTC. This translates into CASTAGETQYF.

The table lists this clone with a few counts. The chain employs TRBV27 and TRBJ1-2, with D unclear. With 4 bases removed from V and 5 bases from J, the gap between germline ends came to 14 bases. The CDR3 spans 14 residues. In germline, CDR1 is MNHEY, CDR2 SMNVEV (reference sequence). The CDR3 DNA reads TGTGCCAGCAGTTCCCTTGGGGAGGAGTATGGCTACACCTTC. It is translated as CASSSLGEEYGYTF.

V gene TRBV9 combines with J gene TRBJ2-1; D unclear. The length of the CDR3 is 14 residues. Trimming left V 4 bases short and J 1 base short, with 9 bases between. The germline CDR1 and CDR2 sequences are SGDLS and YYNGEE. In DNA, the CDR3 is TGTGCCAGCAGCCTAGTACGGTCCTACAATGAGCAGTTCTTC. Its protein product is CASSLVRSYNEQFF. The whole variable domain, filled in from reference TRBV9 and TRBJ2-1, reads DSGVTQTPKHLITATGQRVTLRCSPRSGDLSVYWYQQSLDQGLQFLIQYYNGEERAKGNILERFSAQQFPDLHSELNLSSLELGDSALYFCASSLVRSYNEQFFGPGTRLTVL.

This chain uses TRBV2 with TRBJ1-5; D is unresolved. Per the germline V gene, CDR1 is SNHLY and CDR2 is FYNNEI. Trimming took off 7 bases at V and 1 base at J, with 14 bases between the two ends. There are 15 residues in the CDR3. The CDR3 sequence is CASTPQAVSNQPQHF. Written as DNA, the CDR3 is TGTGCCAGCACCCCCCAGGCGGTAAGCAATCAGCCCCAGCATTTT.

The chain combines TRBV5-4 with TRBJ2-1, with 10 bases aligning to TRBD2. There are 17 residues in the CDR3. Germline values: CDR1 SGHNT, CDR2 YYREEE (reference sequence). The junction had 9 bases not matched to a gene; V was cut back by 0 bases and J by 6 bases. Here the CDR3 DNA reads TGTGCCAGCAGCTTGGGGCTGAAACCTAGCGGGAGCAATGAGCAGTTCTTC. As protein: CASSLGLKPSGSNEQFF.

This rearrangement joins TRBV28 to TRBJ2-5; a possible D gene is TRBD2 (5 bases). This CDR3 contains 17 residues. V was trimmed by 6 bases and J by 3 bases, leaving 23 bases between them. Germline V gene data show CDR1 as MDHEN and CDR2 as SYDVKM. The CDR3 nucleotides are TGTGCCAGCAGCGTACTCAAGGGAGCTTATACGAAAGAGACCCAGTACTTC. As protein: CASSVLKGAYTKETQYF. Variable domain in full (rest from reference TRBV28 and TRBJ2-5): DVKVTQSSRYLVKRTGEKVFLECVQDMDHENMFWYRQDPGLGLRLIYFSYDVKMKEKGDIPEGYSVSREKKERFSLILESASTNQTSMYLCASSVLKGAYTKETQYFGPGTRLLVL.

The chain is built from TRBV4-3 and TRBJ2-7, with 8 bases aligning to TRBD2. The V gene's germline CDR1 is LGHNA and CDR2 YSLEER. The CDR3 length is 14 residues. The V gene end was trimmed by 3 bases and the J gene end by 0 bases; junction bases not matched to a gene: 1. For the CDR3, the DNA is TGCGCCAGCAGCCACCGGGAGGGCTCCTACGAGCAGTACTTC. Translated: CASSHREGSYEQYF.

The gene calls are TRBV14 and TRBJ1-1; a weak D match, TRBD1 (6 bases). The CDR3 length is 16 residues. Germline V gene lookup returns CDR1 SGHDN and CDR2 FVKESK. V lost 4 bases, J lost 4 bases, and 19 bases lay in between. The CDR3 DNA follows: TGTGCCAGCAGCCCCAGACGGGCGGGGGCAGTCACTGAAGCTTTCTTT. This translates into CASSPRRAGAVTEAFF.

V gene TRBV5-6 combines with J gene TRBJ2-5; D is possibly TRBD2 (6 bases). V dropped 4 bases and J dropped 7 bases, with 14 bases sitting between them. The CDR3 runs 13 residues. Per the germline V gene, CDR1 is SGHDT and CDR2 is YYEEEE. The CDR3 DNA reads TGTGCCAGCAGCGGGATGGCCGGGGGGACCCAGTACTTC. It is translated as CASSGMAGGTQYF.

In regard to this clone: The junction departs from the called germline gene at one end, perhaps through a read error. V is TRBV13 and J is TRBJ2-3, with 10 bases aligning to TRBD2. The CDR3 runs to 15 residues. Per the germline V gene, CDR1 is PRHDT and CDR2 is FYEKMQ (reference sequence). The CDR3 DNA sequence: TGTGCCAGCACTCACCTAGCGGGAGTGTCGGATAGGCAGTATTTT. Protein sequence: CASTHLAGVSDRQYF. The full variable domain, its missing parts supplied by reference TRBV13 and TRBJ2-3, is AAGVIQSPRHLIKEKRETATLKCYPIPRHDTVYWYQQGPGQDPQFLISFYEKMQSDKGSIPDRFSAQQFSDYHSELNMSSLELGDSALYFCASTHLAGVSDRQYFGPGTRLTVL.

Of note for this clone: Because the CDR3 is missing its conserved closing phenylalanine or tryptophan, this is likely a read error. The gene calls are TRBV5-6 and TRBJ2-3; D gene ambiguous. Trimming left V 5 bases short and J 6 bases short, with 13 bases between. CDR1 and CDR2 (germline): SGHDT, YYEEEE. The CDR3 is made up of 13 amino acids. CDR3 nucleotides: TGTGCCAGCAGACTCGTACCGGATGATACGCAGTATTCT. Protein: CASRLVPDDTQYS.

The chain employs TRBV11-2 and TRBJ2-3; D is perhaps TRBD1 (5 bases). V was cut by 5 bases and J by 5 bases, with 8 bases left in between. There are 12 residues in the CDR3. Per germline, CDR1 SGHAT and CDR2 FQNNGV. The CDR3 nucleotides read TGTGCCAGCAGCCTTACAGGAGATACGCAGTATTTT. Translating gives CASSLTGDTQYF.

The chain combines TRBV6-1 with TRBJ2-7; possibly TRBD1 or TRBD2 for D (6 bases each). Germline assignment: CDR1 MNHNS and CDR2 SASEGT. V was pared by 7 bases and J by 3 bases, with 19 bases between. The CDR3 has 15 amino acids. As DNA, the CDR3 is TGTGCCAGCACCGTGACGGGGGCAACCTTCTACGAGCAGTACTTC. Protein product: CASTVTGATFYEQYF.

The chain recombines TRBV9 with TRBJ1-3; the D gene is possibly TRBD1 (6 bases). The CDR3 consists of 17 residues. V gave up 8 bases and J gave up 0 bases, with 21 bases separating them. Germline CDR1 reads SGDLS; CDR2 reads YYNGEE. The CDR3 bases are TGTGCCAGTACCCCAGGGCAGGGGCACAGCTCTGGAAACACCATATATTTT. Translating it yields CASTPGQGHSSGNTIYF.

This clone was observed a few times. This sequence joins TRBV10-3 and TRBJ1-4; D is undetermined. Germline V lookup: CDR1 ENHRY, CDR2 SYGVKD. V was pared by 1 base and J by 0 bases, with 12 bases between. The CDR3 sequence is 17 residues long. CDR3 in amino acids: CAISEFFGEATNEKLFF. The CDR3 region has the DNA TGTGCCATCAGTGAGTTTTTCGGGGAAGCAACTAATGAAAAACTGTTTTTT.

V and J are TRBV14 and TRBJ1-1; TRBD1 matches at 9 bases. The germline gives CDR1 SGHDN, CDR2 FVKESK. The V and J ends lost 0 bases and 5 bases, in that order; junction bases with no gene match: 7. There are 16 residues in the CDR3. This CDR3 reads CASSQDLGQGVTEAFF. For the CDR3, the DNA is TGTGCCAGCAGCCAAGATCTGGGACAGGGAGTTACTGAAGCTTTCTTT.

The rearrangement joins TRBV18 to TRBJ2-1; D is unclear. This CDR3 is built from 14 residues. CDR1 and CDR2 from the germline V gene are KGHSH and LQKENI. The V gene lost 0 bases and the J gene lost 3 bases, with 6 bases spanning the gap. The CDR3 here is CASSPPTDYNEQFF. The CDR3, as DNA: TGTGCCAGCTCACCACCAACAGACTACAATGAGCAGTTCTTC.